The source of this T cell receptor beta chain is a study of T cells after yellow fever vaccination. Study context: SMART-Seq v4 Ultra Low Input prepared the low-cell-number fractions.

One entry per CDR3 protein, called by TCRdb with MiXCR from the 5' RACE reads. Found here are 300,000 to 350,000 distinct CDR3 sequences, 3% to 4.5% of them singletons; the top ten hold roughly a quarter. The CDR3 covers 15 residues. V was pared by 6 bases and J by 3 bases, with 18 bases between. Per germline, CDR1 MGHRA and CDR2 YSYEKL. This clonotype was seen more than once but under ten times. Material: PBMCs, obtained 5 days after the yellow fever booster vaccination. The chain is built from TRBV4-1 and TRBJ2-7, with D possibly being TRBD1 (6 bases). The TCR sequence derives from a man aged 18 to 30 who received the YFV17D yellow fever vaccine. CDR3 in DNA: TGCGCCAGCAGACTTAGACAGGCGAGTGACTACGAGCAGTACTTC. Its protein is CASRLRQASDYEQYF.